Described below is a single T cell receptor (beta chain) sequence and its context. Its antigen is currently not known. No base quality information exists; no much larger clone differs at one position. The data belong to a study of T cell repertoires in cytomegalovirus infection (dated by TCRdb to the late 2010s). Regarding the research as a whole: Donor HLA type was relevant to the analysis, as public TCR beta signatures indicated carriage of CMV infection together with the matching HLA type.

The research as a whole found: The ex vivo response was dominated by HLA-C-restricted CMV-specific TCR beta clonotypes, which also provided the single most frequent clonotype in two of eight donors. Carriers of CMV infection plus the relevant HLA type were discriminated by the cumulative frequency of public TCR beta family members in the study cohort and in an independent roughly 340-donor cohort.

The run used an Illumina HiSeq 1500. TCRdb passed the public sequencing reads through fastp at Q25 and MiXCR, retaining productive beta sequences. Duplicate CDR3 protein sequences are folded into a single record with the most common DNA and genes. The table for this sample lists 150,000 to 200,000 distinct CDR3 sequences; roughly 27% of them were counted only once. About 28% of the sample is held by the ten biggest clonotypes. V is pared back by 6 bases and J by 2 bases, with 17 bases lying between the germline termini. CDR1 and CDR2 are drawn from the germline V gene: MDHEN, SYDVKM. The CDR3 sequence holds 17 residues, the cysteine and phenylalanine included. The kept DNA is CDR3 alone, 51 bases in frame from the first base.

Sequenced sample: PBMCs. The chain was built from TRBV28 and TRBJ1-6, with the D gene not confidently named. This sequence originates from a human donor in good health (CMV status not recorded). Some clones in this sample may be carry-over from other donors' samples. The nucleotide sequence reads as follows: TGTGCCAGCAGACTAGACACAGACAACCCCTATAATTCACCCCTCCACTTT. The encoded protein is CASRLDTDNPYNSPLHF. The full variable domain, with segments outside the CDR3 supplied by the reference TRBV28 and TRBJ1-6 proteins, appears as DVKVTQSSRYLVKRTGEKVFLECVQDMDHENMFWYRQDPGLGLRLIYFSYDVKMKEKGDIPEGYSVSREKKERFSLILESASTNQTSMYLCASRLDTDNPYNSPLHFGNGTRLTVT.